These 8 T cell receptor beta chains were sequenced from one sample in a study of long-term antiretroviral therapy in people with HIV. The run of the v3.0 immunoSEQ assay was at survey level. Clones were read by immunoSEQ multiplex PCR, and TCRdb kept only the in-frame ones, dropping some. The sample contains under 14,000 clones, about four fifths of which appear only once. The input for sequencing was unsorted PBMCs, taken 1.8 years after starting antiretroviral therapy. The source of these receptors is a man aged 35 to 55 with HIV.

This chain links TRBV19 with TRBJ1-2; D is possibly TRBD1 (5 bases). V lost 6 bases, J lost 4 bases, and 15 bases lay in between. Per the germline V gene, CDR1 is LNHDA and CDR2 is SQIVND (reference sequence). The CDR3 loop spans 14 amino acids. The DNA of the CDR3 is TGTGCCAGTAGGAGCAGGGACGCCTCCTATGGCTACACCTTC. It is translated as CASRSRDASYGYTF.

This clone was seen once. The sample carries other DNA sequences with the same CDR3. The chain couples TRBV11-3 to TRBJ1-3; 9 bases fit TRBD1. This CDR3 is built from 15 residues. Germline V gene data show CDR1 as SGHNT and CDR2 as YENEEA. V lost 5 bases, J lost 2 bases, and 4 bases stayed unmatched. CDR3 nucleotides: TGTGCCAGCAGCCCGGGACAGGGCCCTGGAAACACCATATATTTT. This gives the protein CASSPGQGPGNTIYF.

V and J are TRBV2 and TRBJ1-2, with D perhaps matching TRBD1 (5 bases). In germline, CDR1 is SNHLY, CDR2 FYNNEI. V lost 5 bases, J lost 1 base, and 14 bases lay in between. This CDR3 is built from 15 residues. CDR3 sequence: CASSQGQGLNYGYTF. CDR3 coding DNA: TGTGCCAGCAGTCAAGGGCAGGGCCTTAACTATGGCTACACCTTC.

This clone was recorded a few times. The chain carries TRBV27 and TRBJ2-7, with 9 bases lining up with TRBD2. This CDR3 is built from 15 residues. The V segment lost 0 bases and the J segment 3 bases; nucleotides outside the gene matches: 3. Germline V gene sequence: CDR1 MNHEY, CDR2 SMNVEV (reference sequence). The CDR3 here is CASSLSAGGDYEQYF. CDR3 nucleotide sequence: TGTGCCAGCAGTTTATCGGCGGGAGGGGACTACGAGCAGTACTTC.

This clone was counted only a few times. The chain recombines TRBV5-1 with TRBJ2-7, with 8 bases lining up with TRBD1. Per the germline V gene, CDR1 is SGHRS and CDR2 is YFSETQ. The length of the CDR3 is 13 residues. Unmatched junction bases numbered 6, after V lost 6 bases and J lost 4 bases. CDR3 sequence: CASMEDRGYEQYF. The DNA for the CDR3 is TGCGCCAGCATGGAAGACAGGGGTTACGAGCAGTACTTC.

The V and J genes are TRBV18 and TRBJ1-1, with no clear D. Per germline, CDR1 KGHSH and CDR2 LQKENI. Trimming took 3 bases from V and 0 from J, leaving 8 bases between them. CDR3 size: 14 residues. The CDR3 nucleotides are TGTGCCAGCTCACCGAGGGCGATGAACACTGAAGCTTTCTTT. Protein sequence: CASSPRAMNTEAFF.

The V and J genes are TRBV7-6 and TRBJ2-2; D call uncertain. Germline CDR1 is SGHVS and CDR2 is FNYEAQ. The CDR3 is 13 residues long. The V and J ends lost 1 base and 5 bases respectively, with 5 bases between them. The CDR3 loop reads CASSLGPTGELFF. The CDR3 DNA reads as TGTGCCAGCAGCTTAGGTCCGACCGGGGAGCTGTTTTTT.

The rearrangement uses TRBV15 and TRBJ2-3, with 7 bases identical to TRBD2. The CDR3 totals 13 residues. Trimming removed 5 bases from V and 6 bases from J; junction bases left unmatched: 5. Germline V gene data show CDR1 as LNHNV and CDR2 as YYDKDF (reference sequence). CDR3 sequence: CATSPGGVDTQYF. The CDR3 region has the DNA TGTGCCACCAGCCCGGGGGGAGTGGATACGCAGTATTTT.